This record concerns one TCR beta chain sequence. Its antigen is unidentified. This sample is part of a study of early T cells in non-severe SARS-CoV-2 infection. Broader study findings: Clonotype matching in VDJdb favored anti-spike CD8 responses and did not capture private and CD4 specificities.

The CDR3 length is 13 residues. V gave up 3 bases and J gave up 4 bases, with 9 bases separating them. CDR1 is SEHNR and CDR2 is FQNEAQ in the germline V gene (reference sequence). cDNA molecules, individually, were tagged with unique molecular identifiers. TCRdb analysed the 5' RACE reads with MiXCR anew, one entry per CDR3 protein. The sample records thousands of distinct CDR3 sequences, 4% to 5.5% being singletons. This receptor was obtained from an adult who was a healthcare worker with PCR-confirmed SARS-CoV-2 infection or an uninfected control (not recorded which). The chain couples TRBV7-9 to TRBJ1-1, with TRBD1 as a possible D gene (5 bases). Sequencing input: whole blood. The CDR3 loop reads CASSFGTGTEAFF. The CDR3 region has the DNA TGTGCCAGCAGCTTCGGGACGGGCACTGAAGCTTTCTTT.